Below, 30 T cell receptor beta chains from the same sample are listed, as sequenced in a study of blood T cells in healthy people across ages. Together with a sample-barcoded 5' primer, a J-beta primer mix was included in a second PCR lasting about 7 to 11 cycles. TCRdb re-derived calls from the 5' RACE reads in MiXCR, one entry per CDR3 protein. Among hundreds of thousands of distinct CDR3 sequences, roughly three fifths were seen once, and the ten largest hold 25% to 30%. The specimen sequenced was blood. These TCRs come from a man aged 40-50 years in good health.

This clonotype showed up just a few times. V is TRBV6-9 and J is TRBJ2-7; 7 bases match TRBD1. The CDR3 loop spans 12 amino acids. Germline V gene sequence: CDR1 MNHGY, CDR2 SVAAGI. V lost 7 bases to trimming and J lost 2 bases; unmatched junction nucleotides: 2. CDR3 DNA: TGTGCCAGCAAACAGGGGACCTACGAGCAGTACTTC. Translating gives CASKQGTYEQYF.

This clonotype was recorded a few times. J is TRBJ2-4 and V is TRBV5-6, with TRBD1 identical over 9 bases. J was trimmed by 7 bases and V by 3 bases; bases with no gene match: 8. CDR1 and CDR2 from the germline V gene are SGHDT and YYEEEE. The CDR3 runs 15 residues. CDR3 bases: TGTGCCAGCAGCTCGCAGGGACAGGGCAAGAACATTCAGTACTTC. It codes for CASSSQGQGKNIQYF. The full variable domain, rest sourced from reference TRBV5-6 and TRBJ2-4, is DAGVTQSPTHLIKTRGQQVTLRCSPKSGHDTVSWYQQALGQGPQFIFQYYEEEERQRGNFPDRFSGHQFPNYSSELNVNALLLGDSALYLCASSSQGQGKNIQYFGAGTRLSVL.

The V call is TRBV6-6, the J call TRBJ2-7; no reliable D call. Germline loops: CDR1 MNHNY, CDR2 SVGAGI (reference sequence). The CDR3 has 13 residues. Trimming shortened V by 3 bases and J by 3 bases, and 9 bases separated the two germline ends. CDR3 amino acids: CASSYDPYYEQYF. The CDR3 DNA is TGTGCCAGCAGTTATGACCCATACTACGAGCAGTACTTC.

The chain has TRBV29-1 and TRBJ2-4; D is perhaps TRBD1 (6 bases). Trimming left V 4 bases short and J 13 bases short, with 17 bases between. Germline CDR1 is SQVTM and CDR2 is ANQGSEA. The CDR3 is 12 amino acids. CDR3 sequence (DNA): TGCAGCGTTGCTCCAGGGGTAAATGAGCAGTACTTC. It is translated as CSVAPGVNEQYF. The whole variable domain, remainder taken from reference TRBV29-1 and TRBJ2-4, is SAVISQKPSRDICQRGTSLTIQCQVDSQVTMMFWYRQQPGQSLTLIATANQGSEATYESGFVIDKFPISRPNLTFSTLTVSNMSPEDSSIYLCSVAPGVNEQYFGAGTRLSVL.

The chain recombines TRBV2 with TRBJ2-5; maybe TRBD2 (5 bases). V shed 8 bases and J shed 5 bases, with 15 bases lying between them. Germline lookup yields CDR1 SNHLY and CDR2 FYNNEI. The CDR3 runs to 13 residues. The CDR3 nucleotides are TGTGCCAGCTACAACGGGATAGTGGAGACCCAGTACTTC. Protein product: CASYNGIVETQYF.

The rearrangement links TRBV5-5 to TRBJ2-3; 9 bases are shared with TRBD2. The CDR3 totals 14 residues. Per the germline V gene, CDR1 is SGHKS and CDR2 is YYEKEE (reference sequence). The V and J ends lost 6 bases and 2 bases, in that order; junction bases with no gene match: 4. As DNA, the CDR3 is TGTGCCAGCACCCTAGCGGGGAACACAGATACGCAGTATTTT. Translated, it gives CASTLAGNTDTQYF.

In its sample, this clonotype was seen many times. Possible read error: a much larger clone is one base away. The gene calls are TRBV20-1 and TRBJ2-5, with D unresolved. The CDR3 length is 18 residues. Germline CDR1 DFQATT, CDR2 SNEGSKA (reference sequence). The V and J ends lost 1 base and 2 bases respectively, with 23 bases between them. The CDR3 loop reads CSARGDLAAQLQQETQYF. The DNA for the CDR3 is TGCAGTGCTAGAGGCGACTTGGCGGCCCAGTTACAACAAGAGACCCAGTACTTC.

This clonotype was picked up a small number of times. CDR3 DNA sequence: TGCAGTGCTAGAATCCAGCGGGGGGGCCCAGGGTCCACAGATACGCAGTATTTT. The encoded protein is CSARIQRGGPGSTDTQYF. The chain carries TRBV20-1 and TRBJ2-3; 10 positions agree with TRBD2. The germline V gene has CDR1 DFQATT and CDR2 SNEGSKA (reference sequence). This CDR3 region has 18 residues. Unmatched junction bases numbered 13, after V lost 2 bases and J lost 2 bases.

A single count supports this clonotype. The chain uses TRBV6-6 and TRBJ2-7; 8 nucleotides line up with TRBD1. The V gene end was trimmed by 6 bases and the J gene end by 5 bases; junction bases not matched to a gene: 12. This CDR3 has 15 amino acids. Germline CDR1 and CDR2: MNHNY and SVGAGI (reference sequence). CDR3 bases: TGTGCCAGCAGACCCGTGGCGCAGGGGGCCCACGAGCAGTACTTC. This encodes CASRPVAQGAHEQYF.

V usage is TRBV28 and J usage is TRBJ1-1, with 7 bases matching TRBD1. V lost 5 bases to trimming and J lost 0 bases; unmatched junction nucleotides: 9. Germline CDR1 and CDR2: MDHEN and SYDVKM. The CDR3 runs 16 residues. The CDR3: CASSPLGQLLNTEAFF. DNA for the CDR3: TGTGCCAGCAGTCCCCTGGGACAGTTATTGAACACTGAAGCTTTCTTT.

The chain couples TRBV27 to TRBJ2-2; no reliable D call. Germline CDR1 and CDR2: MNHEY and SMNVEV (reference sequence). V lost 1 base to trimming and J lost 9 bases, with 3 bases between them. The CDR3 sequence is 11 residues long. The CDR3 spells CASSLFRELFF. CDR3 bases: TGTGCCAGCAGTTTATTCCGGGAGCTGTTTTTT.

V gene TRBV3-1 combines with J gene TRBJ2-1; 14 bases are shared with TRBD2. The CDR3 covers 14 residues. The junction had 4 bases not matched to a gene; V was cut back by 2 bases and J by 13 bases. Germline V gene data show CDR1 as LGHDT and CDR2 as YNNKEL (reference sequence). The CDR3 reads CASSQQTSGGAQFF. In DNA, the CDR3 is TGTGCCAGCAGCCAACAGACTAGCGGGGGGGCTCAGTTCTTC.

The V gene is TRBV20-1, the J gene TRBJ2-1; 11 nucleotides agree with TRBD2. V lost 6 bases, J lost 2 bases, and 6 bases stayed unmatched. CDR1 and CDR2 from the germline V gene are DFQATT and SNEGSKA (reference sequence). The CDR3 runs to 15 residues. The CDR3 is CSASPGLAAYNEQFF. The CDR3 DNA reads TGCAGTGCAAGTCCGGGACTAGCGGCCTACAATGAGCAGTTCTTC.

This clonotype was counted only a few times. The J gene is TRBJ2-7, the V gene TRBV27; D possibly matches TRBD1 or TRBD2 (5 bases each). The CDR3 contains 13 residues. The germline V and J ends were trimmed by 4 bases and 6 bases, with 13 bases remaining between them. CDR1 and CDR2 from the germline V gene are MNHEY and SMNVEV (reference sequence). CDR3 sequence reads: CASSSGTGREQYF. For the CDR3, the DNA is TGTGCCAGCAGTTCCGGGACGGGGCGCGAGCAGTACTTC.

The table lists this clonotype with a few counts. The chain employs TRBV7-2 and TRBJ2-5; D is possibly TRBD2 (6 bases). V was trimmed by 5 bases and J by 4 bases, leaving 14 bases between them. The CDR3 runs to 14 residues. The germline V gene encodes CDR1 SGHTA and CDR2 FQGNSA. CDR3 sequence: CASSLGTLPETQYF. The CDR3 coding sequence is TGTGCCAGCAGCCTGGGGACTCTCCCAGAGACCCAGTACTTC. Full variable domain (missing parts from reference TRBV7-2 and TRBJ2-5): GAGVSQSPSNKVTEKGKDVELRCDPISGHTALYWYRQSLGQGLEFLIYFQGNSAPDKSGLPSDRFSAERTGGSVSTLTIQRTQQEDSAVYLCASSLGTLPETQYFGPGTRLLVL.

The chain links TRBV7-9 to TRBJ2-7, with D maybe TRBD2 (6 bases). The length of the CDR3 is 13 residues. The germline CDR1 and CDR2 sequences are SEHNR and FQNEAQ (reference sequence). V was clipped by 6 bases and J by 5 bases, with 14 bases between them. CDR3 nucleotides: TGTGCCAGCAGGGCTAGCGAAACCCACGAGCAGTACTTC. Translating it yields CASRASETHEQYF.

A few counts support this clonotype. The chain has TRBV28 and TRBJ2-6; D possibly uses TRBD1 or TRBD2 (6 bases each). CDR1 and CDR2 from the germline V gene are MDHEN and SYDVKM. The ends were cut back, 8 bases at V and 0 bases at J, with 14 bases in the middle. The CDR3 length is 16 residues. CDR3 loop: CASGGGGISGANVLTF. The CDR3 DNA reads as TGTGCCAGCGGAGGAGGGGGGATCTCTGGGGCCAACGTCCTGACTTTC. Looking up the rest from reference TRBV28 and TRBJ2-6 gives the full variable domain: DVKVTQSSRYLVKRTGEKVFLECVQDMDHENMFWYRQDPGLGLRLIYFSYDVKMKEKGDIPEGYSVSREKKERFSLILESASTNQTSMYLCASGGGGISGANVLTFGAGSRLTVL.

The genes are TRBV5-1 and TRBJ2-1; 7 bases are a match to TRBD1. The J call may be faulty, since TRBJ2-7 better matches the DNA end. The CDR3 consists of 14 residues. Germline loops: CDR1 SGHRS, CDR2 YFSETQ. The CDR3 DNA is TGCGCCAGCAGCTTTCAGACAGGGTACAATGAGCAGTACTTC. Protein: CASSFQTGYNEQYF.

This clonotype has only a few counts. The CDR3 spells CASSPGTRNQETQYF. CDR3 nucleotides: TGTGCCAGCAGCCCCGGGACCCGAAACCAAGAGACCCAGTACTTC. V is TRBV7-3 and J is TRBJ2-5; D is perhaps TRBD1 or TRBD2 (5 bases each). The length of the CDR3 is 15 residues. The V end was cut by 5 bases, the J end by 0 bases, with 13 bases between. Germline assignment: CDR1 SGHTA and CDR2 FQGTGA.

This clonotype has only a few counts. The genes are TRBV18 and TRBJ2-5, with D perhaps matching TRBD1 (5 bases). The end of the DNA is better explained by TRBJ2-7, so the J call may be wrong. CDR3 length: 15 amino acids. The germline V gene encodes CDR1 KGHSH and CDR2 LQKENI. In nucleotides, the CDR3 is TGTGCCAGCTCACCACTAGGCGGACAAGGGTACGAGCAGTACTTC. This translates into CASSPLGGQGYEQYF.

This rearrangement joins TRBV6-1 to TRBJ1-2, with no clear D. Per germline, CDR1 MNHNS and CDR2 SASEGT. This CDR3 is 16 amino acids long. V was cut by 1 base and J by 0 bases, with 12 bases left in between. This chain's CDR3 is CASSEGGSISNYGYTF. CDR3 bases: TGTGCCAGCAGTGAAGGCGGCAGTATATCTAACTATGGCTACACCTTC.

V gene TRBV20-1 combines with J gene TRBJ2-1; 7 nucleotides align to TRBD2. Germline assignment: CDR1 DFQATT and CDR2 SNEGSKA (reference sequence). The CDR3 is made up of 12 amino acids. V was clipped by 3 bases and J by 7 bases; unmatched bases: 3. CDR3 nucleotide sequence: TGCAGTGCTAGTGCGCGGGAGAATGAGCAGTTCTTC. This codes for CSASARENEQFF.

CDR3 DNA sequence: TGCAGCGTTGAGAAGGGACAGGGGGACCAAGAGACCCAGTACTTC. It translates to CSVEKGQGDQETQYF. The chain carries TRBV29-1 and TRBJ2-5; the match to TRBD1 covers 11 bases. This CDR3 region has 15 residues. From germline, CDR1 is SQVTM and CDR2 ANQGSEA. Trimming at V came to 3 bases and at J to 0 bases, leaving 3 bases not matched to a gene.

This clonotype appeared a few times. The J gene is TRBJ1-2, the V gene TRBV5-1, with 9 bases fitting TRBD1. V trimming: 3 bases; J trimming: 4 bases; junction bases outside the gene matches: 16. Germline CDR1 and CDR2: SGHRS and YFSETQ. The CDR3 is 18 residues long. CDR3 residues: CASSSTGQGVLVGYGYTF. The DNA of the CDR3 is TGCGCCAGCAGCTCAACGGGACAGGGTGTCCTAGTGGGCTATGGCTACACCTTC.

The table lists this clonotype with a count of one. Being one base from a much bigger clone, this may be a read error. The chain employs TRBV12-3 or TRBV12-4 and TRBJ2-7; no clear D gene. This CDR3 is 13 amino acids long. Trimming cost V 4 bases and J 8 bases, with 15 bases left between them. This CDR3 is CASSYLLLNKQYF. Written as DNA, the CDR3 is TGTGCCAGCAGTTATTTACTCCTTAACAAGCAGTACTTC.

This clonotype was seen more than once but under ten times. Mismatch with germline at one junction end may stem from a read error. The chain is built from TRBV6-2 or TRBV6-3 and TRBJ2-1, with 8 bases lining up with TRBD1. CDR1 is MNHEY, CDR2 SVGEGT, per germline. This CDR3 contains 15 residues. The chain's CDR3 is CASSLDRGSFNEQFF. The CDR3 nucleotides read TGTGCCAGCAGCCTCGACAGGGGTTCCTTCAATGAGCAGTTCTTC.

V usage is TRBV4-3 and J usage is TRBJ1-1; no firm D call. This CDR3 comprises 14 residues. The germline gives CDR1 LGHNA, CDR2 YSLEER. Trimming took 3 bases from V and 1 from J, leaving 9 bases between them. Written as DNA, the CDR3 is TGCGCCAGCAGCCACCAAACGCCGAACACTGAAGCTTTCTTT. Protein: CASSHQTPNTEAFF.

The J gene is TRBJ1-2, the V gene TRBV20-1; unclear D gene. Trimming removed 3 bases from V and 1 base from J, with 9 bases in between. The CDR3 has 13 amino acids. CDR1 is DFQATT, CDR2 SNEGSKA, per germline (reference sequence). The CDR3 here is CSARIPNNYGYTF. CDR3 nucleotides: TGCAGTGCTAGGATCCCCAATAACTATGGCTACACCTTC.

The rearrangement joins TRBV6-5 to TRBJ2-1; D is ambiguous. Trimming took 0 bases from V and 10 from J, leaving 7 bases between them. The germline V gene encodes CDR1 MNHEY and CDR2 SVGAGI. This CDR3 spans 12 amino acids. CDR3 DNA: TGTGCCAGCAGTTACTCGCCGTACGAGCAGTTCTTC. This codes for CASSYSPYEQFF.

This chain joins TRBV28 and TRBJ1-2; TRBD1 might be the D (6 bases). CDR3 length equals 17 residues. Looked up from germline, CDR1 is MDHEN and CDR2 is SYDVKM. Trimming removed 4 bases at V and 3 bases at J, with 21 bases between. The CDR3 protein is CASSSPGAPPTYYGYTF. The CDR3 nucleotides are TGTGCCAGCAGTTCCCCGGGGGCGCCTCCAACTTACTATGGCTACACCTTC.